Listed here are 3 T cell receptor beta chains from one sample, sequenced in a study of T cell repertoires in cytomegalovirus infection. Their specific antigens are unknown. From the reads, TCRdb called clonotypes with MiXCR, one entry per CDR3 protein. The sample holds roughly 350,000 distinct CDR3 sequences, about 35% seen once. The source was cultured PBMCs, collected from culture after CMV antigen stimulation. The receptors here all came from a human donor in good health (CMV status not recorded). Some clones in this sample may be carry-over from other donors' samples.

This clonotype appeared many times. This chain joins TRBV12-3 or TRBV12-4 and TRBJ2-3, with 7 bases aligning to TRBD2. The CDR3 runs to 18 residues. The V gene end was trimmed by 3 bases and the J gene end by 6 bases; junction bases not matched to a gene: 18. CDR3 nucleotide sequence: TGTGCCAGCAGTTTCGGGTCTTGGTTGCGGGAGTCGGCTGATACGCAGTATTTT. Its protein is CASSFGSWLRESADTQYF.

This clonotype was counted only a few times. The chain has TRBV27 and TRBJ2-7; 8 positions match TRBD2. In germline, CDR1 is MNHEY, CDR2 SMNVEV (reference sequence). CDR3 length: 16 amino acids. V trimming: 5 bases; J trimming: 4 bases; junction bases outside the gene matches: 13. This CDR3 is CASSRTPGGPGYEQYF. The CDR3 region has the DNA TGTGCCAGCAGTCGAACTCCGGGAGGGCCGGGTTACGAGCAGTACTTC.

The chain recombines TRBV7-8 with TRBJ2-1; D might be TRBD2 (6 bases). V was trimmed by 2 bases and J by 4 bases, leaving 15 bases between them. From germline, CDR1 is SGHVS and CDR2 FQNEAQ. The CDR3 loop spans 16 amino acids. In nucleotides, the CDR3 is TGTGCCAGCAGCTTAACGAGCGGGCCCTCATACAATGAGCAGTTCTTC. It yields the protein CASSLTSGPSYNEQFF.